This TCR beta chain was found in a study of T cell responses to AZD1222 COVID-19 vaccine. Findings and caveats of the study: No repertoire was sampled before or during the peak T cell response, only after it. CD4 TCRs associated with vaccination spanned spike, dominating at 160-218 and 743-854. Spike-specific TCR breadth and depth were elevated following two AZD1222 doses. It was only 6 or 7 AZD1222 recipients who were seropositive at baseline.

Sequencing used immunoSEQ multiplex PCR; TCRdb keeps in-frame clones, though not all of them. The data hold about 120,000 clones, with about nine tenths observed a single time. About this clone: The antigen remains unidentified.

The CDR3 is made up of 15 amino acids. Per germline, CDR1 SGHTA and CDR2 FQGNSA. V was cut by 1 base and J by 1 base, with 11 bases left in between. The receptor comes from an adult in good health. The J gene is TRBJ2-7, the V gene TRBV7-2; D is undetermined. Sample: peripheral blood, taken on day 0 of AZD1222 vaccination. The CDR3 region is CASSLGGPGSYEQYF. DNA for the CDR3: TGTGCCAGCAGCTTAGGTGGGCCGGGTTCCTACGAGCAGTACTTC.